Below are 11 T cell receptor beta chains sequenced from a single sample in a study of blood T cell repertoires in COVID-19. Assay used: immunoSEQ multiplex PCR; TCRdb lists only in-frame clones, some missing. The table has tens of thousands of clones, about 90% seen once. Sequenced material: peripheral blood. Receptors originate from a human donor in a cohort sampled during active COVID-19.

The chain uses TRBV7-9 and TRBJ2-7; D might be TRBD2 (5 bases). CDR1 is SEHNR, CDR2 FQNEAQ, per germline (reference sequence). The CDR3 is made up of 14 amino acids. Trimming left V 1 base short and J 4 bases short, with 11 bases between. CDR3 nucleotides: TGTGCCAGCAGCTTAGGAGGGCTTACGTACGAGCAGTACTTC. Translating it yields CASSLGGLTYEQYF.

The chain has TRBV4-3 and TRBJ2-7, with D perhaps TRBD2 (6 bases). This CDR3 is 14 amino acids long. V was shortened by 0 bases and J by 6 bases, with 12 bases between the two germline ends. Germline V CDR1 and CDR2: LGHNA, YSLEER. CDR3 nucleotides: TGCGCCAGCAGCCAAGAAACGGGAGAGTTCGAGCAGTACTTC. Translating gives CASSQETGEFEQYF.

The chain uses TRBV19 and TRBJ2-7, with a weak D call TRBD2 (5 bases). Germline V gene lookup returns CDR1 LNHDA and CDR2 SQIVND (reference sequence). The V end was cut by 6 bases, the J end by 0 bases, with 12 bases between. The CDR3 totals 14 residues. The CDR3 bases are TGTGCCAGTAGCCCTGGCGGGTTCTCCTACGAGCAGTACTTC. This translates into CASSPGGFSYEQYF.

The rearrangement joins TRBV4-1 to TRBJ2-7; possible D gene TRBD1, 6 bases. Per the germline V gene, CDR1 is MGHRA and CDR2 is YSYEKL. This CDR3 has 16 residues. Trimming shortened V by 1 base and J by 5 bases, and 18 bases separated the two germline ends. The CDR3, as DNA: TGCGCCAGCAGCCAAGCCCCTGGGCAGGGGAACCACGAGCAGTACTTC. It encodes CASSQAPGQGNHEQYF.

This chain uses TRBV5-1 with TRBJ2-6; 8 nucleotides agree with TRBD2. Trimming took 7 bases from V and 0 from J; bases not matched to a gene: 9. Per germline, CDR1 SGHRS and CDR2 YFSETQ. The CDR3 runs 17 residues. CDR3 nucleotides: TGCGCCAGCCGCGCGGGGGGTCCGATCTCTGGGGCCAACGTCCTGACTTTC. Protein sequence: CASRAGGPISGANVLTF.

This chain joins TRBV30 and TRBJ1-2, with a tentative D call TRBD1 (6 bases). Germline CDR1 is GTSNPN and CDR2 is SVGIG (reference sequence). This CDR3 has 13 residues. Trimming removed 1 base at V and 4 bases at J, with 10 bases between. This chain's CDR3 is CAWSGGGGYGYTF. The CDR3 coding sequence is TGTGCCTGGAGTGGAGGGGGGGGCTATGGCTACACCTTC.

The rearrangement joins TRBV3-1 (or the pseudogene TRBV3-2) to TRBJ2-3; 7 bases line up with TRBD2. Unmatched junction bases numbered 4, after V lost 1 base and J lost 3 bases. The germline gives CDR1 LGHDT, CDR2 YNNKEL (reference sequence). The CDR3 contains 15 residues. The CDR3 sequence is CASSQGWGGTDTQYF. The CDR3 coding sequence is TGTGCCAGCAGCCAAGGCTGGGGGGGAACAGATACGCAGTATTTT.

The chain couples TRBV27 to TRBJ2-6, with a possible D match to TRBD2 (5 bases). The CDR3 totals 14 residues. V was cut by 5 bases and J by 3 bases, with 8 bases left in between. CDR1 is MNHEY and CDR2 is SMNVEV in the germline V gene (reference sequence). CDR3 protein: CASSPRGGANVLTF. The CDR3 DNA reads as TGTGCCAGCAGTCCCCGGGGTGGGGCCAACGTCCTGACTTTC.

Regarding this clone: Germline and junction disagree at one end, which may indicate a read error. The same CDR3 can be traced to other DNA sequences in this sample. The chain links TRBV12-3 or TRBV12-4 to TRBJ1-6; D gene unclear. CDR3 length: 13 residues. The CDR3 bases are TGTGCCAGCAGTCTAGACTCCAATTCACCTCTCCACTTT. It specifies CASSLDSNSPLHF.

The rearrangement uses TRBV13 and TRBJ1-1; 9 positions match TRBD1. Germline V gene lookup returns CDR1 PRHDT and CDR2 FYEKMQ (reference sequence). V dropped 4 bases and J dropped 3; count of bases not matched to a gene: 3. The CDR3 contains 14 residues. The CDR3 coding sequence is TGTGCCAGCAGCTCCGGGACAGGGTACACTGAAGCTTTCTTT. As protein: CASSSGTGYTEAFF.

The V call is TRBV18, the J call TRBJ2-7, with TRBD1 matching over 9 bases. Germline CDR1 reads KGHSH; CDR2 reads LQKENI. V trimming: 2 bases; J trimming: 6 bases; junction bases outside the gene matches: 2. CDR3 size: 13 residues. This CDR3 is CASSPTGGPEQYF. Written as DNA, the CDR3 is TGTGCCAGCTCACCAACAGGGGGCCCCGAGCAGTACTTC.